This entry features one TCR beta chain sequence. Its matching antigen is unknown. The data were obtained in a study of cytomegalovirus exposure and HLA in healthy donors. Findings and limits, study-wide: A later analysis appeared to link common viral pathogens to several of the most significant clusters. In vitro checks showed that a few CMV-associated chains really do target CMV antigens. According to an earlier analysis, most TCR beta V segments yielded productive rearrangements about 87% or about 30% of the time.

V lost 5 bases, J lost 1 base, and 3 bases stayed unmatched. CDR3 length equals 15 residues. Germline assignment: CDR1 ENHRY and CDR2 SYGVKD. Vbeta (60) and Jbeta (13) primers were used in the PCR. As processed by the authors: Approximately 11 million of the approximately 80 million unique TCR beta chains counted in a later analysis were shared. The method was immunoSEQ multiplex PCR; TCRdb's version includes in-frame clones alone and lacks a portion of them. That table gives V, J and clone size, and the DNA gave D and trimming. This sample carries about 68,000 clones, around four fifths of them seen once, and the ten largest clones take around 7%.

This rearrangement joins TRBV10-3 to TRBJ2-5; TRBD2 agrees at 11 bases. This sequence was found in a human donor in good health. Sequencing was performed on PBMCs. DNA for the CDR3: TGTGCCATCAGTCTAGCGGGGGGTAGCCAAGAGACCCAGTACTTC. Translation gives CAISLAGGSQETQYF.